This T cell receptor beta chain was sequenced for a study of blood T cell repertoires in COVID-19. About the study: From T cells, B-cell-depleted T cells, or PBMCs came the material, which was cDNA or gDNA.

Germline V gene data show CDR1 as ENHRY and CDR2 as SYGVKD. This CDR3 has 13 residues. Trimming took 3 bases from V and 3 from J, leaving 7 bases between them. Recruits, aged roughly 18 to 100 years, lived in roughly 22 US areas. Self-reported history from a screening survey and questionnaire set each donor's cohort. This table comes from immunoSEQ multiplex PCR, and its TCRdb copy is limited to in-frame clones, with some not included. The sample records around 160,000 clones, around 87% being singletons. The sequence derives from a woman under 40 with acute COVID-19. The sequencing input was PBMCs or T cells enriched from blood (not recorded which). The chain employs TRBV10-3 and TRBJ2-3, with D perhaps matching TRBD2 (6 bases). The CDR3 nucleotides read TGTGCCATCAGTGACGGGGGAACAGATACGCAGTATTTT. Residues: CAISDGGTDTQYF.